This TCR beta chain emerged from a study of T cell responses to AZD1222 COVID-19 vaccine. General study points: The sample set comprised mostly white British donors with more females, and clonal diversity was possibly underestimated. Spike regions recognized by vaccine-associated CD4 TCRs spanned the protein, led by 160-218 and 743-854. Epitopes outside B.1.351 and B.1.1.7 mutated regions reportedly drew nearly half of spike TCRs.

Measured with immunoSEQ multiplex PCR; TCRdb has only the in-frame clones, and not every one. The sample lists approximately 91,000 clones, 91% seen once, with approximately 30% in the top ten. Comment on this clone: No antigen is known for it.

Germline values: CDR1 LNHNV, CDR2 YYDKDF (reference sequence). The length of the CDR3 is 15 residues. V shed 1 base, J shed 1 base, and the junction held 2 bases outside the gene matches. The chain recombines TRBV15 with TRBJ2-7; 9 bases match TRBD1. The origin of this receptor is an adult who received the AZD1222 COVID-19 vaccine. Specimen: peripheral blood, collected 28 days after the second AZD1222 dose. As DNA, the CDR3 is TGTGCCACCAGCAGAGGGGACAGGGCGTCCTACGAGCAGTACTTC. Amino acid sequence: CATSRGDRASYEQYF.